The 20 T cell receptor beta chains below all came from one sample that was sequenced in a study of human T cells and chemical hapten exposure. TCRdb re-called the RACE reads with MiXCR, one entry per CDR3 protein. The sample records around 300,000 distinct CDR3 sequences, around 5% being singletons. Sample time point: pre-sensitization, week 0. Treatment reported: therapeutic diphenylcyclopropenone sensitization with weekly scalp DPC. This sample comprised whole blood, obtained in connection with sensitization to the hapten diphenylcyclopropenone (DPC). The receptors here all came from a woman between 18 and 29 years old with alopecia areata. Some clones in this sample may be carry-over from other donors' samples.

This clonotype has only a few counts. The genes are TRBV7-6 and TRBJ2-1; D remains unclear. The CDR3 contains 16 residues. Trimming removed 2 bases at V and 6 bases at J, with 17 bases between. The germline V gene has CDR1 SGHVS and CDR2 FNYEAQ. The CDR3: CASSLSGNGVSNEQFF. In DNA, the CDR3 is TGTGCCAGCAGCTTATCAGGAAATGGGGTCAGCAATGAGCAGTTCTTC.

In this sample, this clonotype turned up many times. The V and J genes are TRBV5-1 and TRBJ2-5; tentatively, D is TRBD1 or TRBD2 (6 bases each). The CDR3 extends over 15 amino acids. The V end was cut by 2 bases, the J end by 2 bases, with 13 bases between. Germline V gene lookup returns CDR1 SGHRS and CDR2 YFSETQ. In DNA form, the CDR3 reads TGCGCCAGCAGCTTTGACCGGGGGCTACAAGAGACCCAGTACTTC. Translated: CASSFDRGLQETQYF.

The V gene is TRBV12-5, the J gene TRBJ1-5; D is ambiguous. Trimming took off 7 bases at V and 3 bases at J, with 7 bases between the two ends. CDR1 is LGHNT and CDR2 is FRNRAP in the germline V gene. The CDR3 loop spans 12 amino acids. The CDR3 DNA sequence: TGTGCTAGTGCCTCCGTCAATCAGCCCCAGCATTTT. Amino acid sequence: CASASVNQPQHF.

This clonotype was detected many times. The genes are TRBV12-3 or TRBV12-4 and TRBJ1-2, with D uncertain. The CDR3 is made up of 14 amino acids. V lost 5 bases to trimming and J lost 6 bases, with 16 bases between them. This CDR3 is CASSRSTGIHGYTF. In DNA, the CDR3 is TGTGCCAGCAGTCGATCAACCGGGATCCATGGCTACACCTTC.

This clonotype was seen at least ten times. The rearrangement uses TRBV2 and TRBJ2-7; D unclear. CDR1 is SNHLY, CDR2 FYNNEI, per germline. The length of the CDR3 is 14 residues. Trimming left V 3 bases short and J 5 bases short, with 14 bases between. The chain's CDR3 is CASSDGLATDEQYF. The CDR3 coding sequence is TGTGCCAGCAGTGATGGGCTGGCGACGGACGAGCAGTACTTC.

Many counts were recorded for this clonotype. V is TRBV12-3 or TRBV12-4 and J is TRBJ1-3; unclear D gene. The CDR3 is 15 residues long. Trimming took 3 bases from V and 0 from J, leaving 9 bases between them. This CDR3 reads CASSLDPSSGNTIYF. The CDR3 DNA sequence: TGTGCCAGCAGTTTGGACCCGAGCTCTGGAAACACCATATATTTT.

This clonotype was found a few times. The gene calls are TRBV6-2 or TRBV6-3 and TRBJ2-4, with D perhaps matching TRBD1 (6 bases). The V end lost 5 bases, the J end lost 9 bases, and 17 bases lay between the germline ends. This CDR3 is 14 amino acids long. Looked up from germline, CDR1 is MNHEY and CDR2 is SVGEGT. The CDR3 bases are TGTGCCAGCAGTCCCTGGACAGCGCATAGCATTCAGTACTTC. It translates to CASSPWTAHSIQYF.

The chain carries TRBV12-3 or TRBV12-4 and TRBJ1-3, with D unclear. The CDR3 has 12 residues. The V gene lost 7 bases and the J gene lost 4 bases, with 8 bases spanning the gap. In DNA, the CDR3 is TGTGCCAGCATACCGCCCGGAAACACCATATATTTT. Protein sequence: CASIPPGNTIYF.

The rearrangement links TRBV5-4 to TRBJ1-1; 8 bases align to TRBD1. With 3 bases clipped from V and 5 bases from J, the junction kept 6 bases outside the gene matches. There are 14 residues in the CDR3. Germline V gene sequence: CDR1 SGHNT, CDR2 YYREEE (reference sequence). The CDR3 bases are TGTGCCAGCAGCTCGAGGACAGGGTTGACTGAAGCTTTCTTT. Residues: CASSSRTGLTEAFF.

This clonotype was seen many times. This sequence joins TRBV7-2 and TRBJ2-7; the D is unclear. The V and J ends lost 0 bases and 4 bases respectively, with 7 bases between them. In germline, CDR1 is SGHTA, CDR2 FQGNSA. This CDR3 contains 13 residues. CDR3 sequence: CASSLAVSYEQYF. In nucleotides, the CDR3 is TGTGCCAGCAGCTTAGCGGTTAGTTACGAGCAGTACTTC. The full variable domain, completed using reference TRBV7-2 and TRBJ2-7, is GAGVSQSPSNKVTEKGKDVELRCDPISGHTALYWYRQSLGQGLEFLIYFQGNSAPDKSGLPSDRFSAERTGGSVSTLTIQRTQQEDSAVYLCASSLAVSYEQYFGPGTRLTVT.

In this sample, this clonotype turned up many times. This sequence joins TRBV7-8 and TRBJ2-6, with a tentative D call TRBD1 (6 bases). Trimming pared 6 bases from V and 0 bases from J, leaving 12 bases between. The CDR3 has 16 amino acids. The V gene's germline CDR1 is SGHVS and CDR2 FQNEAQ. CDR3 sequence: CASRNLRGSGANVLTF. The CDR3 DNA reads TGTGCCAGCAGAAACCTCAGGGGCTCTGGGGCCAACGTCCTGACTTTC.

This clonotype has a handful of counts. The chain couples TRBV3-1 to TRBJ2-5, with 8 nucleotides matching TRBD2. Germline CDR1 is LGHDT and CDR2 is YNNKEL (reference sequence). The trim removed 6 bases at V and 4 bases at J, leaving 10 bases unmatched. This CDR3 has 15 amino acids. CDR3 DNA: TGTGCCAGCAGTCAGACCGGGACTAGGGGAGAGACCCAGTACTTC. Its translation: CASSQTGTRGETQYF.

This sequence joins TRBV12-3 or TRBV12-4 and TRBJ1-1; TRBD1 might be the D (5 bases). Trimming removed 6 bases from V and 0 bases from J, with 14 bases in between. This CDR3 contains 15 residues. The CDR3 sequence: CASSPGVYMNTEAFF. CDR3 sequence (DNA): TGTGCCAGCAGCCCGGGGGTGTACATGAACACTGAAGCTTTCTTT.

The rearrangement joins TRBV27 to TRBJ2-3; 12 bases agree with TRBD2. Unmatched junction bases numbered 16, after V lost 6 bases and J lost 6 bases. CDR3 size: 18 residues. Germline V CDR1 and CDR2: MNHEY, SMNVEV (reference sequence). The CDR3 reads CASSSRLPSGGAADTQYF. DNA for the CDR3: TGTGCCAGCAGCTCTCGACTACCTAGCGGGGGGGCTGCTGATACGCAGTATTTT.

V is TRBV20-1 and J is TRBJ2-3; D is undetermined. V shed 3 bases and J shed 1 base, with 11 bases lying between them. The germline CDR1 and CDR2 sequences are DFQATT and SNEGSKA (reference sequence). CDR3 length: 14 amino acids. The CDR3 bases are TGCAGTGCTAGCGTCGAGCTAGGCACAGATACGCAGTATTTT. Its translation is CSASVELGTDTQYF.

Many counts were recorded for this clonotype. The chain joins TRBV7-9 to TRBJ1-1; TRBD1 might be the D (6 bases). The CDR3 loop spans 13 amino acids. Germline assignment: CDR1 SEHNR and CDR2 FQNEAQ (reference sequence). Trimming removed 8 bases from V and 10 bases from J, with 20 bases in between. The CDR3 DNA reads TGTGCCAGCGTCAAAAGGGGGGGCTTCGGAGCTTTCTTT. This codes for CASVKRGGFGAFF.

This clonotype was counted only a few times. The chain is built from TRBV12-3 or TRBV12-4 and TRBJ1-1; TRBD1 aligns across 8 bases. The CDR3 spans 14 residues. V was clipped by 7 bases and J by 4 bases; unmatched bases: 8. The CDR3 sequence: CASTPGGSVTEAFF. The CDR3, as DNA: TGTGCCAGCACTCCAGGGGGCTCGGTCACTGAAGCTTTCTTT.

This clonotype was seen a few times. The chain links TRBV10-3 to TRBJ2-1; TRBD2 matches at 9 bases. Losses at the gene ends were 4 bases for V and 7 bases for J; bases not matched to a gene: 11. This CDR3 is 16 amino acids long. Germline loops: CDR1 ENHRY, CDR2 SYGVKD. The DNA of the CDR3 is TGTGCCATCAGTGCTTTTGGGCTAGCGGGACAAAATGAGCAGTTCTTC. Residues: CAISAFGLAGQNEQFF.

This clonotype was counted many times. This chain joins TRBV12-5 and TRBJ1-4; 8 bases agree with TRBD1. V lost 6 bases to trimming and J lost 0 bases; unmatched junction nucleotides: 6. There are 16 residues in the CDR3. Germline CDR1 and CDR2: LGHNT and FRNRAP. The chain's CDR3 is CASGTDRGATNEKLFF. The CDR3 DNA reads TGTGCTAGTGGAACAGACAGGGGTGCAACTAATGAAAAACTGTTTTTT.

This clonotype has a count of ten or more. This chain's CDR3 is CASSGVSNYYGYTF. The DNA for the CDR3 is TGTGCCAGCAGTGGAGTTTCCAATTACTATGGCTACACCTTC. The gene calls are TRBV28 and TRBJ1-2; D is unclear. Germline CDR1 is MDHEN and CDR2 is SYDVKM. This CDR3 region has 14 residues. V was cut by 5 bases and J by 3 bases, with 13 bases left in between.